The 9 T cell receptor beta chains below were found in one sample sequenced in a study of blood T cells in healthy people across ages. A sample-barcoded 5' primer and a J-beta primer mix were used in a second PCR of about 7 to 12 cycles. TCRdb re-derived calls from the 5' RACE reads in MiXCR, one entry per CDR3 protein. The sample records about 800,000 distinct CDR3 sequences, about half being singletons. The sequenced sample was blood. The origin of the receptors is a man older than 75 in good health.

The CDR3 DNA reads TGTGCCAGCTCACCACAGGACAGGGCGAATTCACCCCTCCACTTT. Translated, it gives CASSPQDRANSPLHF. The chain links TRBV18 to TRBJ1-6, with 8 positions matching TRBD1. Germline V gene data show CDR1 as KGHSH and CDR2 as LQKENI. The J segment lost 7 bases and the V segment lost 1 base, leaving 3 bases of the junction unmatched. This CDR3 is 15 amino acids long.

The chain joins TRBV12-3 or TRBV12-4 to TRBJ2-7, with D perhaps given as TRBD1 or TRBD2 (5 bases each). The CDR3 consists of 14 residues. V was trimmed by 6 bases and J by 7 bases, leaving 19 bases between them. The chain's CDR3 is CASRLRDPWNEQYF. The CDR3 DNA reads TGTGCCAGCAGGTTACGGGACCCATGGAATGAGCAGTACTTC.

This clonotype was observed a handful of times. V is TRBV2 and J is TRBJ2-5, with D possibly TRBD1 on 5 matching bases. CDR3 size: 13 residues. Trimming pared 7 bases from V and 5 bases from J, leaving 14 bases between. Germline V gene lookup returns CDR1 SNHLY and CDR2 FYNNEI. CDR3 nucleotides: TGTGCCAGCAAGGTGGGGCGCGCCGAGACCCAGTACTTC. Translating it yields CASKVGRAETQYF.

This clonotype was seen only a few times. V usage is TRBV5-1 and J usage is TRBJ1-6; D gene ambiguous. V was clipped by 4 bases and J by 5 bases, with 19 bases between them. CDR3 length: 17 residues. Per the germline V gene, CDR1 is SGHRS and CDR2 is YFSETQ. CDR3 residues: CASSPVFEQTHNSPLHF. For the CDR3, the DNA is TGCGCCAGCAGCCCGGTTTTCGAACAAACTCATAATTCACCCCTCCACTTT.

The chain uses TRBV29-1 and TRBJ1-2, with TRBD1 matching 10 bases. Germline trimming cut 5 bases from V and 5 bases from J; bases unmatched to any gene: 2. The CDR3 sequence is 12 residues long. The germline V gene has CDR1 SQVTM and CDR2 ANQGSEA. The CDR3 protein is CSVRTGGYGYTF. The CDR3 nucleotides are TGCAGCGTTCGGACAGGGGGTTATGGCTACACCTTC.

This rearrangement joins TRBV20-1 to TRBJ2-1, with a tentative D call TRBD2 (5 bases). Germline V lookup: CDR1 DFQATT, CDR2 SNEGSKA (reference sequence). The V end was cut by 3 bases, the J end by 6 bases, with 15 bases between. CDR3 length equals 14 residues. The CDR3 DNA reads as TGCAGTGCTAGCAGACCGGGATCCCTCAATGAGCAGTTCTTC. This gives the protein CSASRPGSLNEQFF.

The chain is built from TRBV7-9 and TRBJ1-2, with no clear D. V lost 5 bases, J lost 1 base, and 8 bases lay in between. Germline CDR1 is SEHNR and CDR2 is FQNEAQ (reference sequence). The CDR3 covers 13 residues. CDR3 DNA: TGTGCCAGCAGCGGGAGGGATAACTATGGCTACACCTTC. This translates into CASSGRDNYGYTF. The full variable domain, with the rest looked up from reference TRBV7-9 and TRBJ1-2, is DTGVSQNPRHKITKRGQNVTFRCDPISEHNRLYWYRQTLGQGPEFLTYFQNEAQLEKSRLLSDRFSAERPKGSFSTLEIQRTEQGDSAMYLCASSGRDNYGYTFGSGTRLTVV.

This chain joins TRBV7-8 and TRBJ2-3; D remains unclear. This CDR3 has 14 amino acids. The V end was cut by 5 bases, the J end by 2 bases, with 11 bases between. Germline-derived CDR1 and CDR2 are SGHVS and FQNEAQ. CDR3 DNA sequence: TGTGCCAGCAGCGTTGGGCCAAACACAGATACGCAGTATTTT. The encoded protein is CASSVGPNTDTQYF.

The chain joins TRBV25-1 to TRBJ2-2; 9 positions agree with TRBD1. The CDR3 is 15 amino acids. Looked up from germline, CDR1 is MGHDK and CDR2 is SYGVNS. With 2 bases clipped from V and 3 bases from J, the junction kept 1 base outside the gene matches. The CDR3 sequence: CASSEGDRDTGELFF. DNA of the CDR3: TGTGCCAGCAGTGAAGGGGACAGGGACACCGGGGAGCTGTTTTTT.